This T cell receptor beta chain was obtained from a study of blood T cells in healthy people across ages. Remarks on this clonotype: As yet, its antigen is unknown. One junction end disagrees with the germline gene, perhaps due to a read error.

Whole-study findings and limits: Age brought a roughly linear fall in TCR beta diversity measured per million T cells.

Donors gave 8 to 10 milliliters of peripheral blood apiece. The second PCR ran about 6 to 12 cycles with a sample-barcoded 5' primer and J-beta primers. Every individual sample yielded 2.5 million or more paired-end reads (each containing CDR3). TCRdb analysed the 5' RACE reads with MiXCR anew, one entry per CDR3 protein. The repertoire holds over 600,000 distinct CDR3 sequences, with 20% to 25% as singletons. From germline, CDR1 is SGHRS and CDR2 YFSETQ. The CDR3 runs 17 residues. This clonotype was obtained from a man aged 65-85 years in good health. The chain is built from TRBV5-1 and TRBJ1-3; D possibly corresponds to TRBD1 (6 bases). The sample consisted of blood. The CDR3 nucleotides are TGCGCCAGCAGCTTGCTTGGGACAAGAGATGCTGGAAACACCGTATATTTT. This gives the protein CASSLLGTRDAGNTVYF.